The TCR beta chain described here comes from a study of blood T cell repertoires in COVID-19. In the study overall: COVID-19 samples collected from the United States, Italy and Spain covered acute and convalescent phases. Nucleic acid was either cDNA or gDNA, and it came from T cells, B-cell-depleted T cells, or PBMCs.

The CDR3 covers 15 residues. V dropped 7 bases and J dropped 4 bases, with 19 bases sitting between them. The germline CDR1 and CDR2 sequences are LGHDT and YNNKEL (reference sequence). Per the authors' pipeline: From reference gene primer amplification, estimates of nucleated cell counts were derived. Sequencing was performed with immunoSEQ multiplex PCR; in TCRdb, only in-frame clones are kept and a portion is missing. V and J calls and clone size come straight from that table; D and trimming were deduced from the DNA. The sample has 100,000 or so clones; about 90% are singletons. This clonotype was sampled from a man aged 30-40 years in a cohort sampled during active COVID-19. The sequenced material came from peripheral blood. V and J are TRBV3-1 (or the pseudogene TRBV3-2) and TRBJ1-1; D is possibly TRBD1 (6 bases). The CDR3 bases are TGTGCCAGCAACCCACGGGGGGCTAAAGGCACTGAAGCTTTCTTT. Its protein is CASNPRGAKGTEAFF.